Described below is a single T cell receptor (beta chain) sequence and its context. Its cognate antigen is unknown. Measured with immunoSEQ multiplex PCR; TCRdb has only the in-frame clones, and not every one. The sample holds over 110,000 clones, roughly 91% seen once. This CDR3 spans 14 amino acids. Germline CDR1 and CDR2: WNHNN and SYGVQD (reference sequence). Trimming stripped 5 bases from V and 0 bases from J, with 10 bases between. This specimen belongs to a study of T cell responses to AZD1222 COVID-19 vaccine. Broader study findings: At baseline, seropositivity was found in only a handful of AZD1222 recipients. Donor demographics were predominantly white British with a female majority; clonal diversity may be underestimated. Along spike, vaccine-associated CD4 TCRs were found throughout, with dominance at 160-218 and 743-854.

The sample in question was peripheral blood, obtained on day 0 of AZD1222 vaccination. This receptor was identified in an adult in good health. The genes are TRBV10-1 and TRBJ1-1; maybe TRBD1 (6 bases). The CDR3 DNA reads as TGCGCCAGCAGTCCCGACAGGATGAACACTGAAGCTTTCTTT. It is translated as CASSPDRMNTEAFF.